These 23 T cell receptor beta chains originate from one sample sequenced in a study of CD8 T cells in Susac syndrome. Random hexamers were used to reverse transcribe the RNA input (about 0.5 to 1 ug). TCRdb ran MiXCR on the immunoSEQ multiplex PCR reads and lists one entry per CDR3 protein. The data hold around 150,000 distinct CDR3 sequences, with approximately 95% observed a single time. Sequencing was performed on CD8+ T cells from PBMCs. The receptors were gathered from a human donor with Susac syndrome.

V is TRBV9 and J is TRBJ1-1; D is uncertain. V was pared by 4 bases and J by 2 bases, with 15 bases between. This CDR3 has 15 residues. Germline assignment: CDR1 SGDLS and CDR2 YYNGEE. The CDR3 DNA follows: TGTGCCAGCAGCCCTATGAGGGTTGGTAACACTGAAGCTTTCTTT. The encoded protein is CASSPMRVGNTEAFF.

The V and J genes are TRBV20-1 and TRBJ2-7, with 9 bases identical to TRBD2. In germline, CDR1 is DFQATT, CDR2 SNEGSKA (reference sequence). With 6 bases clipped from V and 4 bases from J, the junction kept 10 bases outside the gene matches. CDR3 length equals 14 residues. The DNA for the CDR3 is TGCAGTGCAACCGGGACTAGCTCCTGGTACGAGCAGTACTTC. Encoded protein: CSATGTSSWYEQYF.

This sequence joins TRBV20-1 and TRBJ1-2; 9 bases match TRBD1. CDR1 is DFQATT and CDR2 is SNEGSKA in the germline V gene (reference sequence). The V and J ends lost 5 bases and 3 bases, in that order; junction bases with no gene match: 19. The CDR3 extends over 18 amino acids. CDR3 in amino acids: CSAPRGIWTGEVDYGYTF. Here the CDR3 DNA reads TGCAGTGCTCCCCGGGGGATATGGACAGGGGAGGTCGACTATGGCTACACCTTC.

The CDR3 protein is CASSFGGDPTDTQYF. CDR3 nucleotides: TGTGCCAGCAGTTTTGGGGGGGATCCCACAGATACGCAGTATTTT. This sequence joins TRBV28 and TRBJ2-3; 7 positions agree with TRBD2. Germline V gene lookup returns CDR1 MDHEN and CDR2 SYDVKM. The J segment lost 2 bases and the V segment lost 3 bases, leaving 5 bases of the junction unmatched. The CDR3 runs 15 residues.

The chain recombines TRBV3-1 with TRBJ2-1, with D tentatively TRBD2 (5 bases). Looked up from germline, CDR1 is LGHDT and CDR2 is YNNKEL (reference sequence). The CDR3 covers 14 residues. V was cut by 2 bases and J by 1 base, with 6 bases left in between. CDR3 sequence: CASSQSGSYNEQFF. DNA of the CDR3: TGTGCCAGCAGCCAAAGCGGTTCCTACAATGAGCAGTTCTTC.

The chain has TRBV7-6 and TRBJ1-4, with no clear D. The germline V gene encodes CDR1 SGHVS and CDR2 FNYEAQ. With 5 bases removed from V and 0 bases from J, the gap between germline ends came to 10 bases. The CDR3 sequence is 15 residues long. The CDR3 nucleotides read TGTGCCAGCAGCGTAAGACCCGCAACTAATGAAAAACTGTTTTTT. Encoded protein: CASSVRPATNEKLFF.

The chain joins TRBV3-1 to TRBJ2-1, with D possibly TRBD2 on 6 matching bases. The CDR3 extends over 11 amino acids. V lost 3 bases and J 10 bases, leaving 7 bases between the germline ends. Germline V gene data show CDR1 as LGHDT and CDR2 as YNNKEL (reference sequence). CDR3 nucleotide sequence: TGTGCCAGCAGCCAGCTAGCGGAGCAGTTCTTC. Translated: CASSQLAEQFF.

The CDR3: CASSRPEGHLYNEQFF. In nucleotides, the CDR3 is TGTGCCAGCAGTCGACCGGAGGGACACCTTTACAATGAGCAGTTCTTC. The chain employs TRBV6-1 and TRBJ2-1; D might be TRBD1 or TRBD2, each matching 6 bases. The germline V gene encodes CDR1 MNHNS and CDR2 SASEGT. CDR3 length: 16 amino acids. Deletions cut 5 bases from V and 4 bases from J, with 18 bases between.

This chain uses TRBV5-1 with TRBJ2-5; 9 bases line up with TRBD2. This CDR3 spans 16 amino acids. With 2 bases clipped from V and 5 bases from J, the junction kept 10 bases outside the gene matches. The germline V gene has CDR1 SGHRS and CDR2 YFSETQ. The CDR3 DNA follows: TGCGCCAGCAGCTTCGTAGCGGGAGTGTGGGTTGAGACCCAGTACTTC. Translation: CASSFVAGVWVETQYF.

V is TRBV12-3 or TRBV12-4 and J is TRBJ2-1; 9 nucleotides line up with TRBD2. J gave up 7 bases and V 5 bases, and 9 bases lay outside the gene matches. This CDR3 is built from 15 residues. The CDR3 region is CASSPEAGGINEQFF. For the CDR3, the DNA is TGTGCCAGCAGTCCTGAAGCGGGAGGAATAAATGAGCAGTTCTTC.

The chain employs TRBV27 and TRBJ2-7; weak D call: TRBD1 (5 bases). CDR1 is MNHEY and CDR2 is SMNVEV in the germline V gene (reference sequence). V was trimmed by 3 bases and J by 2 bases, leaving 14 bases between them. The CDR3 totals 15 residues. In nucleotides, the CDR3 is TGTGCCAGCAGTTTCCACCCCCCAGGGACCTACGAGCAGTACTTC. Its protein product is CASSFHPPGTYEQYF.

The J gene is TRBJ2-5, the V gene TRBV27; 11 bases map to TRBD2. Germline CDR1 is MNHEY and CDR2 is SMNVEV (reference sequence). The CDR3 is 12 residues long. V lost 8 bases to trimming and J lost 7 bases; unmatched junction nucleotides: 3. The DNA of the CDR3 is TGTGCCAGCTCCGGGACTAGCGGGACCCAGTACTTC. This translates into CASSGTSGTQYF.

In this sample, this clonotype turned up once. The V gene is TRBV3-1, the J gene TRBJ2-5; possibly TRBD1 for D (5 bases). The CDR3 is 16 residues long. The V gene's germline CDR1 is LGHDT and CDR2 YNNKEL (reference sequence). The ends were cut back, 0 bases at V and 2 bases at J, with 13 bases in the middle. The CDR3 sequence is CASSQERTSTQETQYF. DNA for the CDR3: TGTGCCAGCAGCCAAGAGAGGACAAGTACACAAGAGACCCAGTACTTC.

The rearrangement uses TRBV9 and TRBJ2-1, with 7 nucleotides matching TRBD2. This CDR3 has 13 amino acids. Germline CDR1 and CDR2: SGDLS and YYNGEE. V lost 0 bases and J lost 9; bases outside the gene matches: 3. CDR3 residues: CASSVELAPEQFF. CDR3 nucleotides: TGTGCCAGCAGCGTAGAACTAGCGCCTGAGCAGTTCTTC.

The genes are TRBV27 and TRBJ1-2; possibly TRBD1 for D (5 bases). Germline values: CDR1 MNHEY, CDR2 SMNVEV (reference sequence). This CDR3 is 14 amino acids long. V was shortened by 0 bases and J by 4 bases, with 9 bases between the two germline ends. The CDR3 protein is CASSLSGVGYGYTF. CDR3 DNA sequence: TGTGCCAGCAGTTTATCAGGGGTGGGCTATGGCTACACCTTC.

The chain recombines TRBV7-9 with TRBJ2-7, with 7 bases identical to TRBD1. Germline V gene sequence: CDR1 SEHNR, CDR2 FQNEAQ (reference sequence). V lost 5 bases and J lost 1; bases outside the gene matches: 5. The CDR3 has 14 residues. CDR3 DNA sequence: TGTGCCAGCAGCAAAGACAGGGTTTCCTACGAGCAGTACTTC. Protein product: CASSKDRVSYEQYF.

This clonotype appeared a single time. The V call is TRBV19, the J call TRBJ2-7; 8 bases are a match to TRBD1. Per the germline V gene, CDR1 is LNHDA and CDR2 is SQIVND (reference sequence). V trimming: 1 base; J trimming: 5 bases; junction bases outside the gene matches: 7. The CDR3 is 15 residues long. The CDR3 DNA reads TGTGCCAGTAGTATAGTCTCAGGACAGGGAGACGAGCAGTACTTC. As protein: CASSIVSGQGDEQYF. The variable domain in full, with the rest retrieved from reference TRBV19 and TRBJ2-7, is DGGITQSPKYLFRKEGQNVTLSCEQNLNHDAMYWYRQDPGQGLRLIYYSQIVNDFQKGDIAEGYSVSREKKESFPLTVTSAQKNPTAFYLCASSIVSGQGDEQYFGPGTRLTVT.

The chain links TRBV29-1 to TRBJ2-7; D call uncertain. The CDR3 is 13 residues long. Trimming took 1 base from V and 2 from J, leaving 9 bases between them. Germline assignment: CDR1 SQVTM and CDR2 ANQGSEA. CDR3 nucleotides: TGCAGCGTTGAAGTCCCTGGGGCCTACGAGCAGTACTTC. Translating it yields CSVEVPGAYEQYF.

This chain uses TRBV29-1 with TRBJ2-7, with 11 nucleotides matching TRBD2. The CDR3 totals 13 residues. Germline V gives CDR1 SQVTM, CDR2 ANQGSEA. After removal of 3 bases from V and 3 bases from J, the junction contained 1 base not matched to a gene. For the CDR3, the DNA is TGCAGCGTTGAGACTAGCGGGAACTACGAGCAGTACTTC. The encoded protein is CSVETSGNYEQYF.

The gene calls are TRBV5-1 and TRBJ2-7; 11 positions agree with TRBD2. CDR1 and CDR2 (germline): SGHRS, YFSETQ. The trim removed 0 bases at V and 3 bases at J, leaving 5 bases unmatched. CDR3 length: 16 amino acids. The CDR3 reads CASSLEMGTSGYEQYF. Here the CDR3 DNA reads TGCGCCAGCAGCTTGGAGATGGGGACTAGCGGCTACGAGCAGTACTTC.

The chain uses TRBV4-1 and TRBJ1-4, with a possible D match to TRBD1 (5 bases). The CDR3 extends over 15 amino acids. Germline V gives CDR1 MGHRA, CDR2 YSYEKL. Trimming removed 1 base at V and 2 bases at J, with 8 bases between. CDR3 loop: CASSQGGGTNEKLFF. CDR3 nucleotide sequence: TGCGCCAGCAGCCAAGGGGGGGGGACTAATGAAAAACTGTTTTTT.

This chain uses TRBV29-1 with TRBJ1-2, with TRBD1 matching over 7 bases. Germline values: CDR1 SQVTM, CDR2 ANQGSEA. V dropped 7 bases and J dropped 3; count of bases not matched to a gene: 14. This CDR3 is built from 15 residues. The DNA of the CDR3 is TGCAGCGGAACCGGGACAGAACGGGAAGACTATGGCTACACCTTC. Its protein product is CSGTGTEREDYGYTF.

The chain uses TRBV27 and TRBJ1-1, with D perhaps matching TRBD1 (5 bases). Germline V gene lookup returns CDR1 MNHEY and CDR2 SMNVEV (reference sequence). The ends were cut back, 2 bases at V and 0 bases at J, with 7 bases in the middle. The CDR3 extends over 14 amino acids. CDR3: CASSLPGLNTEAFF. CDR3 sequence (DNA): TGTGCCAGCAGTTTACCGGGGCTGAACACTGAAGCTTTCTTT.